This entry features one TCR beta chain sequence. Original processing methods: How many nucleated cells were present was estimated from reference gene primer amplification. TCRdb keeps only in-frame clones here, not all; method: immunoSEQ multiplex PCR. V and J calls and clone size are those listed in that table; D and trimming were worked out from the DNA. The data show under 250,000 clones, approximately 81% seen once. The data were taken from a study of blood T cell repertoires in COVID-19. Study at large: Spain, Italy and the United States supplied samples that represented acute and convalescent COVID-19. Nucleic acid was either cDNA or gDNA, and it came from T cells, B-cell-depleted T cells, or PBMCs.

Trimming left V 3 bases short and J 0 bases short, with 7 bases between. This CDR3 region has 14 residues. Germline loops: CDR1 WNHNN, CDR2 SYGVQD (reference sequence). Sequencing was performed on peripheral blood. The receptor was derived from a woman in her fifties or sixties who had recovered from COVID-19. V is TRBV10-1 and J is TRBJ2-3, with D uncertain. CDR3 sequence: CASSDQVSTDTQYF. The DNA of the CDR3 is TGCGCCAGCAGTGACCAGGTCAGCACAGATACGCAGTATTTT.